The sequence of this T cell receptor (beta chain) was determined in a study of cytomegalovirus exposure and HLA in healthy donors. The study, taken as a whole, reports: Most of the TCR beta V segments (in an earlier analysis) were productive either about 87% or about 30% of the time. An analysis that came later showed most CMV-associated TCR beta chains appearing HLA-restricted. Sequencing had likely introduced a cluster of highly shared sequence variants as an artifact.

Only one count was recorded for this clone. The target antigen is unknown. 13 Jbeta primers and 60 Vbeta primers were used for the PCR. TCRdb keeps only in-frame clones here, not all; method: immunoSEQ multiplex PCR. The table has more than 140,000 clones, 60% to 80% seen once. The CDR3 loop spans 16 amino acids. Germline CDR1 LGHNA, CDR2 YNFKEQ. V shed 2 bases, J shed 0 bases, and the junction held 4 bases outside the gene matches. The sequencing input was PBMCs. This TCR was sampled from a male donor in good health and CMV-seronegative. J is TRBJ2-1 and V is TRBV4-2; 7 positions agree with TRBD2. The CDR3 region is CASSQTSGTSYNEQFF. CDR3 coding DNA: TGTGCCAGCAGCCAAACGAGCGGGACCTCCTACAATGAGCAGTTCTTC.